This T cell receptor (beta chain) was documented in a study of blood T cell repertoires in COVID-19. Only in-frame clones appear in the TCRdb table, and some are missing; sequencing was by immunoSEQ multiplex PCR. The sample comprises nearly 400,000 clones, nearly 90% of which are singletons, and about 1.7% rests with the top ten. This clone was detected once. The CDR3 contains 12 residues. V shed 5 bases and J shed 2 bases, with 9 bases lying between them. Germline V gene lookup returns CDR1 GTSNPN and CDR2 SVGIG (reference sequence). The rearrangement joins TRBV30 to TRBJ1-2, with D possibly matching TRBD1 (6 bases). Sequencing was done on a sample of PBMCs or T cells enriched from blood (not recorded which). The receptor was derived from a woman in her 30s who had recovered from COVID-19. The CDR3 nucleotides are TGTGCCTGGGAGACAGGCAACTATGGCTACACCTTC. It yields the protein CAWETGNYGYTF.